What follows describes a single TCR beta chain. Its antigen is unknown. Each cDNA molecule carried a unique molecular identifier. Each CDR3 protein gets one entry after TCRdb re-called the 5' RACE reads with MiXCR. The sample yields under 70,000 distinct CDR3 sequences, approximately 15% seen once. These data belong to a study of early T cells in non-severe SARS-CoV-2 infection. In the study overall: From unsorted whole blood, bulk RNA was sequenced, and the chains remained unpaired. General study findings and limits: VDJdb-based annotation leaned toward anti-spike CD8 responses and missed private and CD4 specificities.

The V gene's germline CDR1 is DFQATT and CDR2 SNEGSKA (reference sequence). Deletions cut 6 bases from V and 3 bases from J, with 15 bases between. This CDR3 region has 14 residues. Sequencing used whole blood, obtained at baseline. This clonotype was sampled from an adult who was a healthcare worker with PCR-confirmed SARS-CoV-2 infection or an uninfected control (not recorded which). This rearrangement joins TRBV20-1 to TRBJ2-1; weak D call: TRBD2 (7 bases). The CDR3 DNA follows: TGCAGTGCGAAGGGGGGGCCCGACTACAATGAGCAGTTCTTC. Protein product: CSAKGGPDYNEQFF.